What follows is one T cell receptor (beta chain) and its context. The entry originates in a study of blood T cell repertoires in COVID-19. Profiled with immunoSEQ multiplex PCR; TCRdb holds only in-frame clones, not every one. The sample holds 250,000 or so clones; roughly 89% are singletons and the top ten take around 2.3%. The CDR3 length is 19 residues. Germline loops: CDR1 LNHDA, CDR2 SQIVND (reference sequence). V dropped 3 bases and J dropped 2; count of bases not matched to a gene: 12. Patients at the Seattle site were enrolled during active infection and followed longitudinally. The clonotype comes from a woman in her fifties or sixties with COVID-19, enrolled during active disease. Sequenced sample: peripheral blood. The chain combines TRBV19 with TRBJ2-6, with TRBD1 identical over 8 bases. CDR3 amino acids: CASSMGYRGAITGANVLTF. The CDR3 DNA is TGTGCCAGTAGTATGGGGTACAGGGGGGCGATTACTGGGGCCAACGTCCTGACTTTC.